What follows are 27 T cell receptor beta chains derived from one specimen sequenced in a study of Graves' ophthalmopathy and Graves' hyperthyroidism. TCR beta CDR3 amplification used RNA transcripts. The first round was an RT-PCR with HTBI primers, and the second round was a multiplex PCR. Via MiXCR, TCRdb re-called the multiplex PCR reads, giving one row per CDR3 protein. The repertoire has about 160,000 distinct CDR3 sequences, less than 45% of them found once; the top ten carry about 5.8%. What was sequenced was peripheral blood. The receptor set was obtained from a woman aged 40 to 50 with Graves' ophthalmopathy.

This clonotype appeared many times. This rearrangement joins TRBV14 to TRBJ1-1; D possibly corresponds to TRBD1 (6 bases). From germline, CDR1 is SGHDN and CDR2 FVKESK. Between the trimmed V and J ends, which lost 3 bases and 4 bases, there was a span of 15 bases. CDR3 length: 15 residues. The CDR3 protein is CASSQRQVLGTEAFF. For the CDR3, the DNA is TGTGCCAGCAGCCAGCGACAGGTTCTGGGCACTGAAGCTTTCTTT.

This clonotype appeared once. CDR3 DNA: TGTGCCTGGAGTGTACCGACACAGCATTCACCCCTCCACTTT. Translation gives CAWSVPTQHSPLHF. J is TRBJ1-6 and V is TRBV30, with no clear D. Per the germline V gene, CDR1 is GTSNPN and CDR2 is SVGIG (reference sequence). Trimming cost V 0 bases and J 8 bases, with 11 bases left between them. The CDR3 consists of 14 residues.

This chain links TRBV5-6 with TRBJ2-5, with 7 bases fitting TRBD2. The CDR3 consists of 15 residues. Unmatched junction bases numbered 9, after V lost 4 bases and J lost 3 bases. Germline V gene lookup returns CDR1 SGHDT and CDR2 YYEEEE. As DNA, the CDR3 is TGTGCCAGCAGCCTGAAGGCTAGCGGAGAAGAGACCCAGTACTTC. Translating gives CASSLKASGEETQYF.

This clonotype was observed many times. The V and J genes are TRBV30 and TRBJ2-7, with D perhaps assigned TRBD1 or TRBD2 (5 bases each). Germline assignment: CDR1 GTSNPN and CDR2 SVGIG (reference sequence). V was trimmed by 5 bases and J by 8 bases, leaving 16 bases between them. The CDR3 contains 12 residues. The CDR3 loop reads CAWGSTPGQQYF. The CDR3 DNA reads as TGTGCCTGGGGCTCGACCCCGGGACAGCAGTACTTC. The full variable domain, rest sourced from reference TRBV30 and TRBJ2-7, is SQTIHQWPATLVQPVGSPLSLECTVEGTSNPNLYWYRQAAGRGLQLLFYSVGIGQISSEVPQNLSASRPQDRQFILSSKKLLLSDSGFYLCAWGSTPGQQYFGPGTRLTVT.

This chain connects TRBV20-1 to TRBJ2-7; 8 positions match TRBD1. CDR1 DFQATT and CDR2 SNEGSKA come from the germline V gene (reference sequence). The CDR3 runs 12 residues. J gave up 3 bases and V 3 bases, and 1 base lay outside the gene matches. The CDR3, as DNA: TGCAGTGCTAGGACAGGGGACTACGAGCAGTACTTC. Translation: CSARTGDYEQYF.

The V call is TRBV28, the J call TRBJ1-2, with TRBD1 matching 9 bases. There are 14 residues in the CDR3. V was clipped by 4 bases and J by 12 bases; unmatched bases: 12. The germline gives CDR1 MDHEN, CDR2 SYDVKM. The CDR3 DNA reads as TGTGCCAGCAGTTCCGGCGGGACAGGGTTCCCGAACACCTTC. Amino acid sequence: CASSSGGTGFPNTF.

This clonotype was counted ten times or more. This CDR3 is CASSPRLDYEQYF. The CDR3 region has the DNA TGTGCCAGCAGCCCTAGGCTAGATTACGAGCAGTACTTC. J is TRBJ2-7 and V is TRBV7-9; D gene uncertain. V lost 5 bases, J lost 4 bases, and 12 bases lay in between. Germline V lookup: CDR1 SEHNR, CDR2 FQNEAQ (reference sequence). This CDR3 is built from 13 residues.

The sample holds many counts of this clonotype. V gene TRBV19 combines with J gene TRBJ1-2; TRBD1 matches at 7 bases. Per germline, CDR1 LNHDA and CDR2 SQIVND (reference sequence). The CDR3 has 15 residues. The V segment lost 6 bases and the J segment 6 bases; nucleotides outside the gene matches: 13. The CDR3 reads CASSVSTTGLDGYTF. DNA for the CDR3: TGTGCCAGTAGCGTCTCCACGACAGGGTTGGATGGCTACACCTTC. The full variable domain, rest sourced from reference TRBV19 and TRBJ1-2, is DGGITQSPKYLFRKEGQNVTLSCEQNLNHDAMYWYRQDPGQGLRLIYYSQIVNDFQKGDIAEGYSVSREKKESFPLTVTSAQKNPTAFYLCASSVSTTGLDGYTFGSGTRLTVV.

This clonotype was recorded many times. This chain connects TRBV7-9 to TRBJ1-6; D possibly corresponds to TRBD1 (5 bases). Trimming shortened V by 1 base and J by 13 bases, and 17 bases separated the two germline ends. The CDR3 consists of 15 residues. Per the germline V gene, CDR1 is SEHNR and CDR2 is FQNEAQ (reference sequence). The CDR3 reads CASSLGGGGSVPLHF. The CDR3 nucleotides are TGTGCCAGCAGCTTAGGGGGGGGAGGGTCTGTCCCCCTCCACTTT.

The sample holds a few counts of this clonotype. The chain links TRBV7-2 to TRBJ2-7; 7 bases match TRBD2. CDR1 SGHTA and CDR2 FQGNSA come from the germline V gene. Germline trimming cut 6 bases from V and 4 bases from J; bases unmatched to any gene: 3. This CDR3 contains 12 residues. CDR3 bases: TGTGCCAGCAGTGGCGGGAGTTACGAGCAGTACTTC. Its protein product is CASSGGSYEQYF.

In this sample, this clonotype is medium-sized. This chain uses TRBV28 with TRBJ2-5; 9 bases align to TRBD2. In germline, CDR1 is MDHEN, CDR2 SYDVKM. The CDR3 contains 16 residues. Unmatched junction bases numbered 12, after V lost 8 bases and J lost 2 bases. As DNA, the CDR3 is TGTGCCAGCGACGCATCGACTAGCGGAACTCAAGAGACCCAGTACTTC. This sequence encodes CASDASTSGTQETQYF.

The rearrangement links TRBV6-2 or TRBV6-3 to TRBJ2-4; 9 bases fit TRBD1. The V and J ends lost 3 bases and 1 base, in that order; junction bases with no gene match: 4. The CDR3 contains 16 residues. Germline CDR1 reads MNHEY; CDR2 reads SVGEGT. The CDR3 sequence is CASSYSGQGAKNIQYF. Here the CDR3 DNA reads TGTGCCAGCAGTTATTCGGGACAGGGTGCCAAAAACATTCAGTACTTC.

This clonotype was counted at least ten times. The chain is built from TRBV11-1 and TRBJ2-7; D uncertain. The ends were cut back, 5 bases at V and 0 bases at J, with 11 bases in the middle. CDR3 length equals 14 residues. CDR1 SGHAT and CDR2 FQDESV come from the germline V gene (reference sequence). This CDR3 is CASSPNAGSYEQYF. In nucleotides, the CDR3 is TGTGCCAGCAGCCCCAACGCCGGCTCCTACGAGCAGTACTTC.

This clonotype was counted at least ten times. J is TRBJ1-2 and V is TRBV28, with D perhaps matching TRBD1 (6 bases). The V and J ends lost 3 bases and 4 bases respectively, with 12 bases between them. The CDR3 covers 14 residues. CDR1 and CDR2 from the germline V gene are MDHEN and SYDVKM. The CDR3 loop reads CASSLWGAGYGYTF. CDR3 nucleotides: TGTGCCAGCAGTTTGTGGGGGGCCGGCTATGGCTACACCTTC.

This clonotype was counted at least ten times. This chain connects TRBV11-2 to TRBJ2-5; D call uncertain. The CDR3 is made up of 13 amino acids. Germline values: CDR1 SGHAT, CDR2 FQNNGV. Trimming took 4 bases from V and 4 from J, leaving 10 bases between them. CDR3 amino acids: CASSSSVRETQYF. As DNA, the CDR3 is TGTGCCAGCAGCTCCTCGGTACGAGAGACCCAGTACTTC.

This clonotype has ten or more counts. This chain connects TRBV19 to TRBJ1-3; D unresolved. Germline V gene sequence: CDR1 LNHDA, CDR2 SQIVND (reference sequence). The CDR3 contains 14 residues. V gave up 9 bases and J gave up 0 bases, with 12 bases separating them. The DNA of the CDR3 is TGTGCCAGCCTCCGGGCCTTCTCTGGAAACACCATATATTTT. Translated, it gives CASLRAFSGNTIYF.

This clonotype was counted many times. The chain has TRBV2 and TRBJ1-1; D not certain. From germline, CDR1 is SNHLY and CDR2 FYNNEI. Trimming removed 6 bases from V and 5 bases from J, with 16 bases in between. This CDR3 is 14 amino acids long. CDR3 nucleotide sequence: TGTGCCAGCAGAAACGACATGGTTAAGACTGAAGCTTTCTTT. The encoded protein is CASRNDMVKTEAFF.

At least ten counts were recorded for this clonotype. V is TRBV20-1 and J is TRBJ2-4; 10 bases line up with TRBD2. The CDR3 loop spans 13 amino acids. Germline V CDR1 and CDR2: DFQATT, SNEGSKA (reference sequence). After removal of 6 bases from V and 10 bases from J, the junction contained 9 bases not matched to a gene. This CDR3 reads CSAGSGGAGIQYF. As DNA, the CDR3 is TGCAGTGCCGGCAGCGGGGGGGCTGGAATTCAGTACTTC.

The chain links TRBV6-2 or TRBV6-3 to TRBJ2-7; TRBD2 agrees at 7 bases. The ends lost 3 bases at V and 0 bases at J; junction bases unmatched: 5. Germline lookup yields CDR1 MNHEY and CDR2 SVGEGT. The CDR3 is 15 amino acids. The CDR3 DNA is TGTGCCAGCAGTTATCGGGGGGATACCTCCTACGAGCAGTACTTC. This gives the protein CASSYRGDTSYEQYF.

The V and J genes are TRBV28 and TRBJ2-5; the D call may be TRBD1 or TRBD2 (5 bases each). In germline, CDR1 is MDHEN, CDR2 SYDVKM. The CDR3 has 15 amino acids. V lost 5 bases, J lost 5 bases, and 18 bases lay in between. The CDR3 is CASSPAGTGGETQYF. The CDR3, as DNA: TGTGCCAGCAGTCCCGCCGGGACGGGTGGGGAGACCCAGTACTTC.

The chain combines TRBV6-1 with TRBJ1-1; D may be TRBD1 (5 bases). This CDR3 region has 14 residues. Germline CDR1 reads MNHNS; CDR2 reads SASEGT. The V gene lost 6 bases and the J gene lost 0 bases, with 11 bases spanning the gap. The CDR3 bases are TGTGCCAGCAGAGGGGCGGTTATGAACACTGAAGCTTTCTTT. Translation: CASRGAVMNTEAFF.

This clonotype was detected ten times or more. The chain employs TRBV2 and TRBJ1-5; D unclear. Trimming left V 6 bases short and J 1 base short, with 13 bases between. This CDR3 has 15 residues. The germline CDR1 and CDR2 sequences are SNHLY and FYNNEI. CDR3 bases: TGTGCCAGCAGATCAATTTTGTCGAGCAATCAGCCCCAGCATTTT. Translated: CASRSILSSNQPQHF.

The rearrangement links TRBV6-1 to TRBJ1-1, with 9 bases identical to TRBD1. After removal of 6 bases from V and 1 base from J, the junction contained 6 bases not matched to a gene. The length of the CDR3 is 15 residues. CDR1 is MNHNS, CDR2 SASEGT, per germline. CDR3 amino acids: CASRTTGGENTEAFF. CDR3 coding DNA: TGTGCCAGCAGAACTACAGGGGGCGAGAACACTGAAGCTTTCTTT.

This clonotype appeared many times. V and J are TRBV13 and TRBJ1-2; TRBD1 aligns across 7 bases. Germline lookup yields CDR1 PRHDT and CDR2 FYEKMQ (reference sequence). The ends lost 5 bases at V and 6 bases at J; junction bases unmatched: 15. The length of the CDR3 is 16 residues. The CDR3 coding sequence is TGTGCCAGCAGCCGACTGGGCCCCGCGACAGGGCATGGCTACACCTTC. This codes for CASSRLGPATGHGYTF.

This clonotype was observed at least ten times. The rearrangement joins TRBV12-3 or TRBV12-4 to TRBJ1-1, with D possibly matching TRBD1 (6 bases). The V end was cut by 3 bases, the J end by 8 bases, with 16 bases between. This CDR3 has 14 residues. The CDR3 DNA reads as TGTGCCAGCAGTTTCACTAGGGAAGGGGGAGAAGCTTTCTTT. This encodes CASSFTREGGEAFF.

This clonotype was seen ten or more times. The V gene is TRBV7-2, the J gene TRBJ2-7, with a possible D match to TRBD2 (6 bases). With 5 bases removed from V and 7 bases from J, the gap between germline ends came to 15 bases. Germline V gives CDR1 SGHTA, CDR2 FQGNSA. The CDR3 extends over 13 amino acids. CDR3 residues: CASSGASRGEQYF. CDR3 nucleotide sequence: TGTGCCAGCAGCGGGGCCTCCCGGGGGGAGCAGTACTTC.

This sequence joins TRBV28 and TRBJ1-2, with TRBD1 identical over 7 bases. Trimming at V came to 8 bases and at J to 7 bases, leaving 19 bases not matched to a gene. Per the germline V gene, CDR1 is MDHEN and CDR2 is SYDVKM. The CDR3 is 16 residues long. The CDR3 DNA is TGTGCCAGCCATCAAGGGACAGTCTCTTCCAAGGCTGGCTACACCTTC. Its protein is CASHQGTVSSKAGYTF.